This entry lists 9 T cell receptor beta chains sequenced from one sample in a study of CD8 T cells in ankylosing spondylitis. Using its own MiXCR run on the 5' RACE reads, TCRdb lists one record per CDR3 protein. The table lists tens of thousands of distinct CDR3 sequences, about 10% of them singletons. The material sequenced was blood, either unsorted or a sorted T cell fraction (not recorded which). The receptors stem from a male donor with ankylosing spondylitis or in good health (not recorded which).

There are many counts of this clonotype. The rearrangement joins TRBV6-1 to TRBJ1-2, with a possible D match to TRBD1 (6 bases). CDR1 is MNHNS, CDR2 SASEGT, per germline. V was pared by 7 bases and J by 4 bases, with 16 bases between. The CDR3 spans 14 residues. DNA of the CDR3: TGTGCCAGCACCCTGGGCCAGGGGAGCTATGGCTACACCTTC. This codes for CASTLGQGSYGYTF.

This clonotype was counted between two and nine times. The genes are TRBV7-9 and TRBJ2-5, with D hard to call. V lost 2 bases and J 4 bases, leaving 14 bases between the germline ends. CDR3 length equals 15 residues. CDR1 and CDR2 from the germline V gene are SEHNR and FQNEAQ (reference sequence). DNA for the CDR3: TGTGCCAGCAGCTTACGCGGCCCGTCGGGAGAGACCCAGTACTTC. Its protein product is CASSLRGPSGETQYF.

This clonotype was picked up many times. The chain recombines TRBV2 with TRBJ1-5, with 8 positions matching TRBD1. The CDR3 consists of 14 residues. The V segment lost 4 bases and the J segment 9 bases; nucleotides outside the gene matches: 8. Per germline, CDR1 SNHLY and CDR2 FYNNEI. The chain's CDR3 is CASSVGQGFRPQHF. As DNA, the CDR3 is TGTGCCAGCAGTGTTGGACAGGGATTCCGGCCCCAGCATTTT. Complete variable domain (other parts from reference TRBV2 and TRBJ1-5): EPEVTQTPSHQVTQMGQEVILRCVPISNHLYFYWYRQILGQKVEFLVSFYNNEISEKSEIFDDQFSVERPDGSNFTLKIRSTKLEDSAMYFCASSVGQGFRPQHFGDGTRLSIL.

In its sample, this clonotype was seen many times. The chain couples TRBV4-1 to TRBJ1-1; 7 bases are shared with TRBD1. The CDR3 extends over 16 amino acids. V shed 1 base and J 1 base; nucleotides not matched to a gene: 6. CDR1 is MGHRA and CDR2 is YSYEKL in the germline V gene. The CDR3 DNA reads as TGCGCCAGCAGCCAAGGAGGCAGGGGGAAGAACACTGAAGCTTTCTTT. Translated: CASSQGGRGKNTEAFF.

The sample holds many counts of this clonotype. V usage is TRBV28 and J usage is TRBJ1-5, with a possible D match to TRBD1 (5 bases). V was trimmed by 5 bases and J by 7 bases, leaving 15 bases between them. The length of the CDR3 is 14 residues. CDR1 and CDR2 from the germline V gene are MDHEN and SYDVKM. CDR3 nucleotide sequence: TGTGCCAGCAGTGGTGGGGGGGGTGGACAGCCCCAGCATTTT. Protein: CASSGGGGGQPQHF.

This clonotype was counted many times. CDR3 residues: CSVGRTSYNEQFF. In nucleotides, the CDR3 is TGCAGCGTTGGTCGTACCTCCTACAATGAGCAGTTCTTC. J is TRBJ2-1 and V is TRBV29-1; D ambiguous. Germline CDR1 is SQVTM and CDR2 is ANQGSEA. V was cut by 4 bases and J by 0 bases, with 7 bases left in between. This CDR3 contains 13 residues.

The CDR3 is CASSVHRDRLWVEQFF. The CDR3 DNA reads as TGTGCCAGCAGCGTACACCGGGACAGGCTGTGGGTTGAGCAGTTCTTC. The chain couples TRBV5-6 to TRBJ2-1, with 8 bases lining up with TRBD1. There are 16 residues in the CDR3. Germline V gene sequence: CDR1 SGHDT, CDR2 YYEEEE. The ends lost 4 bases at V and 9 bases at J; junction bases unmatched: 15. Combining the CDR3 with reference TRBV5-6 and TRBJ2-1 gives the whole variable domain DAGVTQSPTHLIKTRGQQVTLRCSPKSGHDTVSWYQQALGQGPQFIFQYYEEEERQRGNFPDRFSGHQFPNYSSELNVNALLLGDSALYLCASSVHRDRLWVEQFFGPGTRLTVL.

This clonotype was seen many times. The chain is built from TRBV12-3 or TRBV12-4 and TRBJ1-1; D unresolved. V lost 2 bases and J 3 bases, leaving 7 bases between the germline ends. The CDR3 covers 13 residues. CDR3 DNA: TGTGCCAGCAGTTTAAGGGTGTACACTGAAGCTTTCTTT. Residues: CASSLRVYTEAFF.

The genes are TRBV3-1 and TRBJ2-1, with a tentative D call TRBD2 (6 bases). Deletions cut 3 bases from V and 6 bases from J, with 21 bases between. The CDR3 loop spans 17 amino acids. CDR1 and CDR2 from the germline V gene are LGHDT and YNNKEL (reference sequence). CDR3 bases: TGTGCCAGCAGCCACCCCTCCCGGGCGGGGCTCCCCAATGAGCAGTTCTTC. Translating gives CASSHPSRAGLPNEQFF.